One and the same sample provided the 12 T cell receptor beta chains below, sequenced in a study of human T cells and chemical hapten exposure. Time point reported: patch test 2, 6 weeks after DPC sensitization. Documented treatment: therapeutic diphenylcyclopropenone sensitization with weekly scalp DPC. Each CDR3 protein is one row after TCRdb ran MiXCR on the RACE reads. The sample contains about 110,000 distinct CDR3 sequences, roughly 10% of which appear only once. Sample: whole blood, taken in connection with sensitization to the hapten diphenylcyclopropenone (DPC). The receptors stem from a woman between 35 and 50 years old with alopecia areata. Some clones in this sample may be carry-over from other donors' samples.

This clonotype has a count of ten or more. The J gene is TRBJ2-3, the V gene TRBV4-2; 7 nucleotides match TRBD1. V was pared by 0 bases and J by 2 bases, with 8 bases of the junction left unmatched. This CDR3 is 17 amino acids long. CDR1 and CDR2 (germline): LGHNA, YNFKEQ. The CDR3 DNA follows: TGTGCCAGCAGCCAAGAACCGCAAGGGGGCCTCACAGATACGCAGTATTTT. Its translation is CASSQEPQGGLTDTQYF.

This clonotype appeared many times. The genes are TRBV20-1 and TRBJ2-7; TRBD2 matches 13 bases. Germline V gene sequence: CDR1 DFQATT, CDR2 SNEGSKA (reference sequence). V lost 3 bases to trimming and J lost 11 bases; unmatched junction nucleotides: 13. This CDR3 has 15 residues. The CDR3 reads CSARAGDRGLAGKYF. The CDR3 DNA follows: TGCAGTGCTAGGGCCGGGGACAGGGGACTAGCGGGGAAGTACTTC.

This clonotype was counted ten times or more. The chain couples TRBV20-1 to TRBJ2-2; D not certain. There are 12 residues in the CDR3. The ends were cut back, 0 bases at V and 2 bases at J, with 1 base in the middle. Germline CDR1 is DFQATT and CDR2 is SNEGSKA (reference sequence). DNA of the CDR3: TGCAGTGCTAGAGAAAACACCGGGGAGCTGTTTTTT. It is translated as CSARENTGELFF.

V and J are TRBV6-2 or TRBV6-3 and TRBJ2-7, with D perhaps TRBD2 (5 bases). Germline assignment: CDR1 MNHEY and CDR2 SVGEGT. Trimming shortened V by 10 bases and J by 3 bases, and 10 bases separated the two germline ends. The CDR3 extends over 11 amino acids. CDR3 amino acids: CAIRRGYEQYF. For the CDR3, the DNA is TGTGCCATCCGACGGGGCTACGAGCAGTACTTC.

This clonotype was counted many times. The chain is built from TRBV3-1 and TRBJ1-1; 11 nucleotides agree with TRBD1. This CDR3 has 18 residues. V trimming: 3 bases; J trimming: 4 bases; junction bases outside the gene matches: 13. Germline V gene sequence: CDR1 LGHDT, CDR2 YNNKEL (reference sequence). CDR3 loop: CASSHAGTGGYRGTEAFF. CDR3 DNA sequence: TGTGCCAGCAGCCATGCCGGGACAGGGGGGTATCGGGGCACTGAAGCTTTCTTT. Complete variable domain (other parts from reference TRBV3-1 and TRBJ1-1): DTAVSQTPKYLVTQMGNDKSIKCEQNLGHDTMYWYKQDSKKFLKIMFSYNNKELIINETVPNRFSPKSPDKAHLNLHINSLELGDSAVYFCASSHAGTGGYRGTEAFFGQGTRLTVV.

This chain joins TRBV6-2 or TRBV6-3 and TRBJ2-2; D perhaps matches TRBD1 (6 bases). V lost 2 bases, J lost 0 bases, and 16 bases lay in between. CDR1 is MNHEY and CDR2 is SVGEGT in the germline V gene. This CDR3 has 18 residues. The CDR3 protein is CASSYRGRQASNTGELFF. CDR3 coding DNA: TGTGCCAGCAGTTACAGGGGGAGACAGGCGTCGAACACCGGGGAGCTGTTTTTT.

Many counts were recorded for this clonotype. This chain uses TRBV10-3 with TRBJ1-3; D gene unclear. The CDR3 is 14 residues long. V was pared by 2 bases and J by 2 bases, with 7 bases between. CDR1 and CDR2 from the germline V gene are ENHRY and SYGVKD. In nucleotides, the CDR3 is TGTGCCATCAGTGAGGTTGTAACTGGAAACACCATATATTTT. It is translated as CAISEVVTGNTIYF.

In this sample, this clonotype turned up many times. CDR3 sequence (DNA): TGCGCCAGCAGCCAAGACAGGGGGTCTTATGGCTACACCTTC. Translated: CASSQDRGSYGYTF. The gene calls are TRBV4-3 and TRBJ1-2; 7 nucleotides match TRBD1. Germline V CDR1 and CDR2: LGHNA, YSLEER. V shed 0 bases and J 5 bases; nucleotides not matched to a gene: 3. This CDR3 region has 14 residues.

This sequence joins TRBV4-2 and TRBJ2-5, with TRBD1 matching 9 bases. This CDR3 is 15 amino acids long. The V gene's germline CDR1 is LGHNA and CDR2 YNFKEQ. The junction had 5 bases not matched to a gene; V was cut back by 1 base and J by 5 bases. The CDR3 bases are TGTGCCAGCAGCCAAGGACAGGGGGGATCGGAGACCCAGTACTTC. This translates into CASSQGQGGSETQYF.

The chain carries TRBV4-2 and TRBJ1-2, with 8 bases fitting TRBD1. The CDR3 contains 17 residues. Trimming cost V 1 base and J 4 bases; bases outside gene matches: 11. The V gene's germline CDR1 is LGHNA and CDR2 YNFKEQ. The CDR3 DNA is TGTGCCAGCAGCCAAGTCGTCCCAGGGGGCGCGGGCTATGGCTACACCTTC. It is translated as CASSQVVPGGAGYGYTF.

This clonotype was seen a handful of times. The J gene is TRBJ1-6, the V gene TRBV12-3 or TRBV12-4; 9 bases map to TRBD1. V was pared by 5 bases and J by 2 bases, with 4 bases of the junction left unmatched. CDR3 length: 16 amino acids. The CDR3, as DNA: TGTGCCAGCAGTACCCGGGACAGGGCCTATAATTCACCCCTCCACTTT. Protein: CASSTRDRAYNSPLHF.

V usage is TRBV2 and J usage is TRBJ2-7; no reliable D call. There are 12 residues in the CDR3. With 8 bases removed from V and 2 bases from J, the gap between germline ends came to 10 bases. Germline V gene data show CDR1 as SNHLY and CDR2 as FYNNEI. CDR3 in amino acids: CASGNPTYEQYF. The CDR3 bases are TGTGCCAGCGGGAACCCGACCTACGAGCAGTACTTC.